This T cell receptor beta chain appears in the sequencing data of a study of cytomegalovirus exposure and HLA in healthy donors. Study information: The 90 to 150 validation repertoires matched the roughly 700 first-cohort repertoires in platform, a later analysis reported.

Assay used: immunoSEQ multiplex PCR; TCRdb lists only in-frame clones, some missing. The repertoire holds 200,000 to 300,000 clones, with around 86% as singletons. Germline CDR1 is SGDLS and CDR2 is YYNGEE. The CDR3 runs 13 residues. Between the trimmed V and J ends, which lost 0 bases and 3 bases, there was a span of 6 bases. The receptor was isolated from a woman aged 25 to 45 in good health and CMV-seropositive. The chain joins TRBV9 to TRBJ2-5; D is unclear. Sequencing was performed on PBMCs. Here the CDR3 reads CASSVDQKETQYF. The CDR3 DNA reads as TGTGCCAGCAGCGTAGACCAGAAAGAGACCCAGTACTTC.